Shown below are 23 T cell receptor beta chains from a single sample sequenced in a study of cytomegalovirus exposure and HLA in healthy donors. This PCR relied on a set of 60 Vbeta primers and 13 Jbeta primers. The assay was immunoSEQ multiplex PCR, and TCRdb's table has in-frame clones only and misses some. The sample records roughly 150,000 clones, just under 80% being singletons. The specimen was PBMCs. These receptors were obtained from a young man in good health and CMV-seronegative.

This chain connects TRBV7-9 to TRBJ2-3, with TRBD2 identical over 7 bases. CDR1 is SEHNR, CDR2 FQNEAQ, per germline (reference sequence). Unmatched junction bases numbered 9, after V lost 1 base and J lost 5 bases. This CDR3 contains 16 residues. The CDR3 DNA reads as TGTGCCAGCAGCTTAGTCTTCGGGGGGACGGGAGATACGCAGTATTTT. As protein: CASSLVFGGTGDTQYF.

By frequency in the sample, this clone is medium-sized (0.01 to 0.1%). The V call is TRBV5-4, the J call TRBJ1-3; a weak D match, TRBD1 (6 bases). Trimming left V 2 bases short and J 1 base short, with 19 bases between. Germline loops: CDR1 SGHNT, CDR2 YYREEE (reference sequence). The CDR3 extends over 18 amino acids. CDR3 sequence (DNA): TGTGCCAGCAGCTTTTATTATGCAGGGGTTCAGTCTGGAAACACCATATATTTT. It codes for CASSFYYAGVQSGNTIYF.

The V call is TRBV29-1, the J call TRBJ2-3; TRBD2 matches 10 bases. Trimming at V came to 6 bases and at J to 0 bases, leaving 6 bases not matched to a gene. This CDR3 is built from 15 residues. Germline assignment: CDR1 SQVTM and CDR2 ANQGSEA. The CDR3 spells CSVAGLATSTDTQYF. CDR3 in DNA: TGCAGCGTCGCGGGACTAGCGACTAGCACAGATACGCAGTATTTT.

The CDR3 region has the DNA TGTGCCAGCAGTTACTCGGGACAGATCAATCAGCCCCAGCATTTT. Its translation is CASSYSGQINQPQHF. The J gene is TRBJ1-5, the V gene TRBV6-5, with 7 positions matching TRBD1. CDR1 and CDR2 (germline): MNHEY, SVGAGI. This CDR3 is 15 amino acids long. V shed 0 bases, J shed 3 bases, and the junction held 2 bases outside the gene matches.

V and J are TRBV7-3 and TRBJ2-3, with D possibly TRBD1 on 5 matching bases. Per germline, CDR1 SGHTA and CDR2 FQGTGA. The CDR3 is made up of 14 amino acids. The ends were cut back, 5 bases at V and 2 bases at J, with 11 bases in the middle. The CDR3 nucleotides are TGTGCCAGCAGCGGGGCTACTGCCACAGATACGCAGTATTTT. Translation gives CASSGATATDTQYF.

There are a few counts of this clone. The gene calls are TRBV5-1 and TRBJ2-5, with 8 bases fitting TRBD1. This CDR3 is 15 amino acids long. J was trimmed by 4 bases and V by 4 bases; bases with no gene match: 9. The V gene's germline CDR1 is SGHRS and CDR2 YFSETQ. CDR3 region: CASSPEDRVRETQYF. The CDR3 DNA reads as TGCGCCAGCAGCCCGGAGGACAGGGTCCGAGAGACCCAGTACTTC.

The genes are TRBV27 and TRBJ2-3, with a tentative D call TRBD2 (6 bases). V was clipped by 7 bases and J by 0 bases, with 14 bases between them. CDR3 size: 15 residues. The germline CDR1 and CDR2 sequences are MNHEY and SMNVEV (reference sequence). The CDR3 DNA is TGTGCCAGCAATGTCAGGAGGGACAGCACAGATACGCAGTATTTT. Translating it yields CASNVRRDSTDTQYF.

The chain recombines TRBV9 with TRBJ2-3; TRBD2 agrees at 8 bases. Germline V gene data show CDR1 as SGDLS and CDR2 as YYNGEE. Trimming at V came to 1 base and at J to 2 bases, leaving 15 bases not matched to a gene. This CDR3 has 19 amino acids. CDR3 region: CASSVSPESTSALTDTQYF. CDR3 in DNA: TGTGCCAGCAGCGTATCCCCAGAATCGACTAGCGCGCTCACAGATACGCAGTATTTT.

The rearrangement joins TRBV30 to TRBJ2-5; D perhaps matches TRBD2 (6 bases). Trimming removed 8 bases from V and 4 bases from J, with 17 bases in between. Germline CDR1 and CDR2: GTSNPN and SVGIG (reference sequence). The CDR3 length is 13 residues. CDR3 sequence (DNA): TGTGCCGGTAGTGGGGCCGGGGGAGAGACCCAGTACTTC. Its translation: CAGSGAGGETQYF.

This chain uses TRBV5-1 with TRBJ2-7; D is unresolved. Trimming left V 0 bases short and J 1 base short, with 5 bases between. Germline V gene lookup returns CDR1 SGHRS and CDR2 YFSETQ. The CDR3 loop spans 13 amino acids. The CDR3 DNA is TGCGCCAGCAGCTTGGAACAGTCCTACGAGCAGTACTTC. It codes for CASSLEQSYEQYF.

The rearrangement links TRBV5-1 to TRBJ1-3; TRBD1 matches 8 bases. This CDR3 spans 15 amino acids. V dropped 2 bases and J dropped 1; count of bases not matched to a gene: 2. Germline-derived CDR1 and CDR2 are SGHRS and YFSETQ. CDR3 in DNA: TGCGCCAGCAGCTTCCGGACAGGGTCTGGAAACACCATATATTTT. Encoded protein: CASSFRTGSGNTIYF.

The rearrangement links TRBV5-4 to TRBJ1-2, with D hard to call. V was cut by 3 bases and J by 1 base, with 7 bases left in between. Germline loops: CDR1 SGHNT, CDR2 YYREEE (reference sequence). The CDR3 loop spans 13 amino acids. This CDR3 reads CASSSGDNYGYTF. In nucleotides, the CDR3 is TGTGCCAGCAGCTCCGGGGATAACTATGGCTACACCTTC.

The table lists this clone with a count of one. As DNA, the CDR3 is TGTGCCAGCAGACAGGGGATCGGGGAGACCCAGTACTTC. It yields the protein CASRQGIGETQYF. The chain combines TRBV2 with TRBJ2-5; TRBD1 agrees at 7 bases. The ends lost 6 bases at V and 5 bases at J; junction bases unmatched: 6. Germline values: CDR1 SNHLY, CDR2 FYNNEI. The CDR3 contains 13 residues.

This clone was counted between two and nine times. The chain recombines TRBV7-9 with TRBJ2-7; 8 bases map to TRBD2. CDR3 length equals 16 residues. Germline CDR1 is SEHNR and CDR2 is FQNEAQ (reference sequence). Trimming cost V 6 bases and J 3 bases; bases outside gene matches: 13. The CDR3 sequence: CASSITREAAGYEQYF. The CDR3 region has the DNA TGTGCCAGCAGTATAACGCGGGAGGCCGCGGGCTACGAGCAGTACTTC.

The chain combines TRBV7-9 with TRBJ2-3; 8 bases agree with TRBD1. This CDR3 is 16 amino acids long. Trimming at V came to 1 base and at J to 5 bases, leaving 8 bases not matched to a gene. Germline V lookup: CDR1 SEHNR, CDR2 FQNEAQ (reference sequence). CDR3: CASSLDPGRGRDTQYF. CDR3 DNA: TGTGCCAGCAGCTTAGATCCCGGCAGGGGGCGAGATACGCAGTATTTT.

The J gene is TRBJ2-7, the V gene TRBV21-1; the tabulated D call, TRBD1, remains unverified against the DNA. TRBV21-1 is a pseudogene segment. The CDR3 has 14 amino acids. Written as DNA, the CDR3 is TGTGCCAGCAGCAAAGGACAGGAACCGTACGAGCAGTACTTC. It codes for CASSKGQEPYEQYF.

The chain has TRBV14 and TRBJ2-5; 9 nucleotides align to TRBD1. J lost 4 bases, V lost 0 bases, and 6 bases had no gene match. Germline assignment: CDR1 SGHDN and CDR2 FVKESK. This CDR3 is built from 16 residues. CDR3 protein: CASSQDRDRVRETQYF. The CDR3 nucleotides read TGTGCCAGCAGCCAAGACCGGGACAGGGTGCGAGAGACCCAGTACTTC.

The CDR3 nucleotides read TGCGCCAGCAGCCAGGGAACCGGGACTTCCCCTTTGGAAAACTACGAGCAGTACTTC. This translates into CASSQGTGTSPLENYEQYF. The chain is built from TRBV4-3 and TRBJ2-7; D perhaps matches TRBD2 (6 bases). Trimming removed 3 bases at V and 3 bases at J, with 27 bases between. CDR3 length: 19 residues. The germline V gene has CDR1 LGHNA and CDR2 YSLEER.

CDR3 region: CASSLALSTDTQYF. The CDR3 DNA follows: TGTGCCAGCAGCTTAGCGCTAAGCACAGATACGCAGTATTTT. The genes are TRBV7-2 and TRBJ2-3; D remains unclear. The CDR3 runs 14 residues. Germline CDR1 and CDR2: SGHTA and FQGNSA. The V end lost 0 bases, the J end lost 0 bases, and 4 bases lay between the germline ends. The full variable domain, with the rest looked up from reference TRBV7-2 and TRBJ2-3, is GAGVSQSPSNKVTEKGKDVELRCDPISGHTALYWYRQSLGQGLEFLIYFQGNSAPDKSGLPSDRFSAERTGGSVSTLTIQRTQQEDSAVYLCASSLALSTDTQYFGPGTRLTVL.

The CDR3 sequence is CASSPEVGAYNEQFF. In nucleotides, the CDR3 is TGTGCCAGCAGCCCGGAGGTGGGCGCCTACAATGAGCAGTTCTTC. J is TRBJ2-1 and V is TRBV6-5; D is possibly TRBD2 (5 bases). The CDR3 consists of 15 residues. V lost 6 bases, J lost 2 bases, and 14 bases lay in between. Germline-derived CDR1 and CDR2 are MNHEY and SVGAGI.

The chain links TRBV7-9 to TRBJ2-7, with unresolved D. Germline CDR1 SEHNR, CDR2 FQNEAQ (reference sequence). The V and J ends lost 5 bases and 3 bases respectively, with 23 bases between them. The CDR3 sequence is 17 residues long. The CDR3 DNA reads TGTGCCAGCAGCCCTACCCTCGGGTTGGGTGGAGTCTACGAGCAGTACTTC. The encoded protein is CASSPTLGLGGVYEQYF.

The count of this clone is one. This chain uses TRBV19 with TRBJ1-6; D not certain. Trimming took 4 bases from V and 0 from J, leaving 7 bases between them. Germline CDR1 and CDR2: LNHDA and SQIVND (reference sequence). The CDR3 covers 15 residues. In DNA, the CDR3 is TGTGCCAGTAGTACGCTGAGCTCCTATAATTCACCCCTCCACTTT. Encoded protein: CASSTLSSYNSPLHF.

This clone was seen just once. The chain couples TRBV28 to TRBJ1-3; 7 bases are a match to TRBD1. J gave up 4 bases and V 7 bases, and 10 bases lay outside the gene matches. Germline V gene data show CDR1 as MDHEN and CDR2 as SYDVKM. The CDR3 is made up of 15 amino acids. CDR3 nucleotide sequence: TGTGCCAGCATCACGGGACAGTCCCGAGGAAACACCATATATTTT. This codes for CASITGQSRGNTIYF.